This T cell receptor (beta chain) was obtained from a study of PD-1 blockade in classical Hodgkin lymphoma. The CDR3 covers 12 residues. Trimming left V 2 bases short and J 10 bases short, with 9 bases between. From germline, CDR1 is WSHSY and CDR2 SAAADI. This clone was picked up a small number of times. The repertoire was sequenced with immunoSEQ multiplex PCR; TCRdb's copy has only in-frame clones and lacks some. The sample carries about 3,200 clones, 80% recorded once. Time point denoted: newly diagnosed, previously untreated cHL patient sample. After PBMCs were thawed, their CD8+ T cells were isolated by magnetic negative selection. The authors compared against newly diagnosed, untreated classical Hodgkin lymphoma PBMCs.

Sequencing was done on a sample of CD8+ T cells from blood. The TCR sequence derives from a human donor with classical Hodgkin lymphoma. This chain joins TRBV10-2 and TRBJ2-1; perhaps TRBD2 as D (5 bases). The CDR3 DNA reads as TGCGCCAGCAGTGAGGAGGGATGGGAGCAGTTCTTC. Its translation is CASSEEGWEQFF.